The present T cell receptor (beta chain) was sequenced within a study of beta chain features in type 1 diabetes. Study-wide findings and caveats: Shortening that was moderate but significant affected the TCRB CDR3s of Type 1 diabetes patients in all four CD4+ subsets.

Sequenced material consisted of expressed TCRB transcripts (all of the isolated RNA was reverse transcribed). Sequenced by immunoSEQ multiplex PCR; TCRdb stores in-frame clones only, minus some. The sample holds nearly 700,000 clones, about an eighth seen once. Comment on this clone: What it recognizes is unknown.

CDR3 length: 13 amino acids. J gave up 3 bases and V 8 bases, and 2 bases lay outside the gene matches. Germline CDR1 and CDR2: MGHRA and YSYEKL. The clonotype originates from a man aged 18 to 30 with type 1 diabetes. V gene TRBV4-1 combines with J gene TRBJ2-1, with TRBD2 matching over 9 bases. Specimen: naive CD4+ T cells from blood. The CDR3 loop is CASVAGDYNEQFF. CDR3 bases: TGCGCCAGCGTAGCGGGGGACTACAATGAGCAGTTCTTC.